This is a list of T cell receptor beta chains from one sample in a study of Ad26.COV2.S vaccination and SARS-CoV-2 variants. TCRdb's table, derived via immunoSEQ multiplex PCR, lists solely in-frame clones and lacks some. The sample records around 350,000 clones, about 88% being singletons. Specimen: peripheral blood, collected in a trial of Ad26.COV2.S vaccine versus placebo. All receptors come from a person aged 18-60 years who received the Ad26.COV2.S COVID-19 vaccine or a placebo. The CDR3 runs from the conserved cysteine through the conserved F or W. The D gene is left open where the match is weak. Clone size is not always given. Where it is, it says once, few, many or a class for expanded clones.

size: .
V: TRBV5-1
D: TRBD2
J: TRBJ2-3
CDR3: CASSFRGGIFVERTDTQYF
DNA: TGCGCCAGCAGCTTTCGGGGGGGCATTTTCGTGGAAAGAACAGATACGCAGTATTTT

size: .
V: TRBV5-6
D: TRBD2
J: TRBJ2-3
CDR3: CASSFLERDTDTQYF
DNA: TGTGCCAGCAGCTTCCTTGAGCGGGACACAGATACGCAGTATTTT

size: .
V: TRBV19
D: TRBD1
J: TRBJ1-2
CDR3: CASSASRGANYGYTF
DNA: TGTGCCAGTAGTGCCTCCAGGGGGGCTAACTATGGCTACACCTTC

size: .
V: TRBV4-3
D: .
J: TRBJ2-1
CDR3: CASSQAGPGNEQFF
DNA: TGCGCCAGCAGCCAAGCGGGGCCAGGCAATGAGCAGTTCTTC

size: .
V: TRBV6-5
D: TRBD1
J: TRBJ2-5
CDR3: CASSTGTGRETQYF
DNA: TGTGCCAGCAGTACCGGGACAGGGCGGGAGACCCAGTACTTC

size: .
V: TRBV19
D: .
J: TRBJ1-2
CDR3: CASSARNYGYTF
DNA: TGTGCCAGTAGTGCCAGAAACTATGGCTACACCTTC

size: few
V: TRBV11-2
D: TRBD2
J: TRBJ2-1
CDR3: CASRNLAGGLNEQFF
DNA: TGTGCCAGCAGAAATCTAGCGGGAGGGCTGAATGAGCAGTTCTTC

size: .
V: TRBV18
D: .
J: TRBJ1-2
CDR3: CASSPDQNPTNYGYTF
DNA: TGTGCCAGCTCACCGGACCAGAACCCCACAAACTATGGCTACACCTTC

size: few
V: TRBV5-1
D: .
J: TRBJ2-7
CDR3: CASSRGPIGYEQYF
DNA: TGCGCCAGCAGCCGGGGGCCTATCGGGTACGAGCAGTACTTC

size: .
V: TRBV5-1
D: .
J: TRBJ1-2
CDR3: CASSPGGVNYGYTF
DNA: TGCGCCAGCAGCCCCGGGGGGGTTAACTATGGCTACACCTTC

size: .
V: TRBV7-9
D: .
J: TRBJ2-5
CDR3: CASSSPPVGLGETQYF
DNA: TGTGCCAGCAGCTCCCCCCCAGTCGGTCTGGGCGAGACCCAGTACTTC

size: .
V: TRBV10-1
D: .
J: TRBJ1-3
CDR3: CASIGAVGNTIYF
DNA: TGCGCCAGCATCGGGGCAGTCGGAAACACCATATATTTT

size: .
V: TRBV7-2
D: .
J: TRBJ1-2
CDR3: CASSFDRIYGYTF
DNA: TGTGCCAGCAGCTTCGACAGGATATATGGCTACACCTTC

size: .
V: TRBV6-5
D: .
J: TRBJ1-2
CDR3: CASSYSGGRSYGYTF
DNA: TGTGCCAGCAGTTACTCTGGGGGTAGGAGCTATGGCTACACCTTC

size: .
V: TRBV28
D: .
J: TRBJ2-3
CDR3: CASRLLTDTQYF
DNA: TGTGCCAGCCGACTACTCACAGATACGCAGTATTTT

size: .
V: TRBV25-1
D: TRBD2
J: TRBJ2-1
CDR3: CASSDEGGGYNEQFF
DNA: TGTGCCAGCAGTGATGAGGGCGGGGGCTACAATGAGCAGTTCTTC

size: .
V: TRBV7-2
D: .
J: TRBJ1-5
CDR3: CASSAGRISNQPQHF
DNA: TGTGCCAGCAGCGCTGGACGGATTAGCAATCAGCCCCAGCATTTT

size: once
V: TRBV5-1
D: TRBD2
J: TRBJ2-5
CDR3: CASSTGLAGVETQYF
DNA: TGCGCCAGCAGCACGGGACTAGCGGGGGTGGAGACCCAGTACTTC

size: .
V: TRBV30
D: TRBD1
J: TRBJ2-3
CDR3: CAWSGQGLSTDTQYF
DNA: TGTGCCTGGAGTGGACAGGGCCTAAGCACAGATACGCAGTATTTT

size: .
V: TRBV7-2
D: .
J: TRBJ2-6
CDR3: CASSPIRSGANVLTF
DNA: TGTGCCAGCAGCCCCATCCGATCTGGGGCCAACGTCCTGACTTTC

size: .
V: TRBV3-1/TRBV3-2
D: .
J: TRBJ1-5
CDR3: CASSQGWNWMNQPQHF
DNA: TGTGCCAGCAGCCAAGGATGGAACTGGATGAATCAGCCCCAGCATTTT

size: once
V: TRBV6-5
D: TRBD2
J: TRBJ2-1
CDR3: CASSYAGLAEYNEQFF
DNA: TGTGCCAGCAGTTACGCGGGACTAGCGGAATACAATGAGCAGTTCTTC

size: .
V: TRBV24-1
D: .
J: TRBJ2-5
CDR3: CATSPSLLGEKETQYF
DNA: TGTGCCACCAGCCCCAGCCTTCTCGGTGAAAAAGAGACCCAGTACTTC

size: .
V: TRBV5-4
D: .
J: TRBJ2-7
CDR3: CASSLGRNAYEQYF
DNA: TGTGCCAGCAGCTTGGGTCGGAATGCCTACGAGCAGTACTTC

size: .
V: TRBV27
D: .
J: TRBJ2-4
CDR3: CASSEHPQGDIQYF
DNA: TGTGCCAGCAGTGAACATCCCCAAGGGGACATTCAGTACTTC

size: .
V: TRBV4-3
D: TRBD2
J: TRBJ2-1
CDR3: CASSQGLAGAPYNEQFF
DNA: TGCGCCAGCAGCCAAGGTCTAGCGGGAGCCCCCTACAATGAGCAGTTCTTC

size: .
V: TRBV7-2
D: .
J: TRBJ1-3
CDR3: CASSLAGNTIYF
DNA: TGTGCCAGCAGCTTAGCTGGAAACACCATATATTTT

size: .
V: TRBV11-3
D: .
J: TRBJ2-1
CDR3: CASSPRQGGNEQFF
DNA: TGTGCCAGCAGCCCACGCCAGGGGGGGAATGAGCAGTTCTTC